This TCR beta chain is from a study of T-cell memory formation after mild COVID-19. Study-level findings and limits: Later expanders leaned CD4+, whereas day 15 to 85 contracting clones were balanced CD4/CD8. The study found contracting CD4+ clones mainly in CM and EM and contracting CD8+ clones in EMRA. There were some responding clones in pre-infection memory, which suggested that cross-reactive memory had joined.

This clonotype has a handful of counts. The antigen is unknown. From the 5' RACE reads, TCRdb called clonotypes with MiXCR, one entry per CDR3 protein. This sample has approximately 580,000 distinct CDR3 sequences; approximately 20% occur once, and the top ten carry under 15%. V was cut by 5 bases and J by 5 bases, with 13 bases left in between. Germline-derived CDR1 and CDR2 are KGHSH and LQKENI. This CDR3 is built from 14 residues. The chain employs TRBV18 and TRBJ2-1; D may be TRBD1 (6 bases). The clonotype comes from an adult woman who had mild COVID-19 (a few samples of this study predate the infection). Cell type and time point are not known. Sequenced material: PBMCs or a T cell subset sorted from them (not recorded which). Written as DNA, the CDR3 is TGTGCCAGCTCATCAAAAAGGACAGACAATGAGCAGTTCTTC. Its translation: CASSSKRTDNEQFF.